A selection of T cell receptor beta chains follows, all from one sample in a study of Graves' ophthalmopathy and Graves' hyperthyroidism. TCRdb redid the calling of the multiplex PCR reads with MiXCR, one entry per CDR3 protein. Among about 370,000 distinct CDR3 sequences, about a sixth were seen once, and the ten largest hold roughly 2.3%. The sample comprised peripheral blood. The receptors here all came from an adult woman with stable Graves' hyperthyroidism. CDR3s include the opening cysteine and the closing phenylalanine or tryptophan. A D gene is named only where the DNA matches it firmly. Only part of the rows carry a size: once, few, many, or a class if the clone is expanded.

>TRBV4-1|20|.|TRBJ2-4|TRBD2
CASSQDESGVLTLAKNIQYF
TGCGCCAGCAGCCAAGATGAAAGCGGGGTGCTGACCCTAGCCAAAAATATTCAGTACTTC
>TRBV6-2/TRBV6-3|15|many|TRBJ2-5|.
CASSYSHRDQETQYF
TGTGCCAGCAGTTACAGTCACAGGGACCAAGAGACCCAGTACTTC
>TRBV3-1|13|few|TRBJ2-7|.
CASSQGGPYEQYF
TGTGCCAGCAGCCAAGGGGGTCCCTACGAGCAGTACTTC
>TRBV5-1|13|.|TRBJ2-5|TRBD1
CASSWTGRETQYF
TGTGCCAGCAGCTGGACAGGGAGGGAGACCCAGTACTTC
>TRBV4-2|14|few|TRBJ2-7|.
CASSQESLAYEQYF
TGTGCCAGCAGCCAAGAGAGCTTGGCATACGAGCAGTACTTC
>TRBV20-1|15|many|TRBJ2-5|.
CSARDNGGVGETQYF
TGCAGTGCTAGAGATAATGGGGGAGTAGGGGAGACCCAGTACTTC
>TRBV6-5|13|many|TRBJ1-5|.
CASSYRHNQPQHF
TGTGCCAGCAGTTACAGGCACAATCAGCCCCAGCATTTT
>TRBV18|14|few|TRBJ2-7|.
CASSPLPGTYEQYF
TGTGCCAGCTCACCACTTCCAGGTACCTACGAGCAGTACTTC
>TRBV5-1|16|many|TRBJ2-2|.
CASSLFRGGRVGELFF
TGCGCCAGCAGCTTGTTCCGCGGGGGCAGGGTCGGGGAGCTGTTTTTT
>TRBV7-2|15|many|TRBJ2-7|TRBD2
CASSLAAGGSYEQYF
TGTGCCAGCAGCTTAGCAGCGGGAGGGTCGTACGAGCAGTACTTC
>TRBV7-8|15|.|TRBJ1-3|.
CASSSWDRSGNTIYF
TGTGCCAGCAGTTCCTGGGACCGCTCTGGAAACACCATATATTTT
>TRBV30|11|many|TRBJ2-7|.
CAWSGRDRQYF
TGTGCCTGGAGTGGGCGGGACAGGCAGTACTTC
>TRBV12-3/TRBV12-4|14|many|TRBJ1-2|.
CASSHVDSRYGYTF
TGTGCCAGCAGCCACGTGGACAGCCGGTATGGCTACACCTTC
>TRBV6-1|17|few|TRBJ2-4|.
CALKNVRTRGSYNEKFF
TGTGCCTTAAAAAATGTAAGGACCAGGGGATCCTACAATGAGAAGTTCTTC
>TRBV2|13|many|TRBJ2-7|.
CASSQNRIVQQYF
TGTGCCAGCAGCCAAAACAGGATTGTACAGCAGTACTTC
>TRBV12-3/TRBV12-4|14|.|TRBJ1-1|.
CASIAGMANTEAFF
TGTGCCAGCATTGCAGGTATGGCGAACACTGAAGCTTTCTTT
>TRBV27|14|many|TRBJ2-7|TRBD2
CASRRREPAYEQYF
TGTGCCAGCAGGAGGCGGGAGCCCGCCTACGAGCAGTACTTC
>TRBV7-3|15|few|TRBJ2-1|TRBD1
CASSRDSSSYNEQFF
TGTGCCAGCAGCCGGGACAGCAGCTCCTACAATGAGCAGTTCTTC
>TRBV27|16|few|TRBJ2-1|TRBD2
CASRRLAGVGYNEQFF
TGTGCCAGCCGTCGACTAGCGGGAGTTGGGTACAATGAGCAGTTCTTC
>TRBV24-1|13|many|TRBJ2-5|.
CATSDVAVGTQYF
TGTGCCACCAGTGATGTGGCGGTTGGGACCCAGTACTTC
>TRBV28|14|many|TRBJ2-5|.
CASTPATEQETQYF
TGTGCCAGCACCCCAGCAACAGAACAAGAGACCCAGTACTTC
>TRBV11-1|12|many|TRBJ2-7|.
CASSGQAYEQYF
TGTGCCAGCAGTGGCCAAGCCTACGAGCAGTACTTC
>TRBV6-1|15|.|TRBJ1-5|.
CASSEATTGLQPQHF
TGTGCCAGCAGTGAGGCTACCACAGGGCTTCAGCCCCAGCATTTT